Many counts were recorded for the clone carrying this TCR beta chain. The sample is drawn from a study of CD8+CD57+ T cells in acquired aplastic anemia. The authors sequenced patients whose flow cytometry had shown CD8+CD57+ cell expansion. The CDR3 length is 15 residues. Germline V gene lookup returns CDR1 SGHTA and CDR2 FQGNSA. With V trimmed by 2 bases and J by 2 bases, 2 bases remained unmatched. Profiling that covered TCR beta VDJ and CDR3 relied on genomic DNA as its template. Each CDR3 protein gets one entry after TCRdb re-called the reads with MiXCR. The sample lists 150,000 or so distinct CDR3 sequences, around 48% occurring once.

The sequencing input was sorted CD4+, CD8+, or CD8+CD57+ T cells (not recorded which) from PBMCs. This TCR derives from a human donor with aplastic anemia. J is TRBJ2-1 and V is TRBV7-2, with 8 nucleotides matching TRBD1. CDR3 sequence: CASSLLDRAYNEQFF. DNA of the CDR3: TGTGCCAGCAGCTTACTGGACAGGGCCTACAATGAGCAGTTCTTC.